These 14 T cell receptor beta chains originate from one sample sequenced in a study of control samples from healthy donors and cancer patients. Generated by immunoSEQ multiplex PCR, the TCRdb table keeps only in-frame clones and is missing some. The data hold about 84,000 clones, with 91% observed a single time. The sequenced sample consisted of blood. These receptor sequences come from a young man in good health.

The V call is TRBV24-1, the J call TRBJ2-5; no definite D call. Germline V gene lookup returns CDR1 KGHDR and CDR2 SFDVKD. The CDR3 length is 17 residues. Deletions cut 4 bases from V and 3 bases from J, with 20 bases between. The CDR3 here is CATSEPLEGEYEETQYF. Written as DNA, the CDR3 is TGTGCCACCAGTGAGCCTTTAGAAGGCGAATACGAAGAGACCCAGTACTTC.

The chain links TRBV6-5 to TRBJ1-1; D gene unclear. Germline V gene lookup returns CDR1 MNHEY and CDR2 SVGAGI. The V gene lost 2 bases and the J gene lost 3 bases, with 7 bases spanning the gap. The CDR3 contains 13 residues. The CDR3 reads CASSYDGYTEAFF. DNA of the CDR3: TGTGCCAGCAGTTACGACGGTTACACTGAAGCTTTCTTT.

The chain uses TRBV12-3 or TRBV12-4 and TRBJ2-1, with D unresolved. V shed 1 base and J shed 9 bases, with 10 bases lying between them. CDR3 size: 13 residues. The CDR3 loop reads CASSLGGGAEQFF. The CDR3, as DNA: TGTGCCAGCAGTTTAGGGGGTGGAGCTGAGCAGTTCTTC.

The CDR3 protein is CASSSPTGVTDTQYF. CDR3 nucleotides: TGCGCCAGCAGCTCCCCGACAGGGGTGACAGATACGCAGTATTTT. The chain uses TRBV5-1 and TRBJ2-3; 8 bases map to TRBD1. CDR3 length equals 15 residues. Germline values: CDR1 SGHRS, CDR2 YFSETQ. The V and J ends lost 3 bases and 3 bases, in that order; junction bases with no gene match: 6.

The chain recombines TRBV6-5 with TRBJ1-1, with 7 bases that match TRBD1. CDR1 and CDR2 from the germline V gene are MNHEY and SVGAGI. The CDR3 runs 14 residues. The V segment lost 1 base and the J segment 1 base; nucleotides outside the gene matches: 0. The CDR3 sequence: CASSYYRGNTEAFF. CDR3 bases: TGTGCCAGCAGTTACTACAGGGGGAACACTGAAGCTTTCTTT.

On this clone: Other DNA sequences in the same sample also yield this CDR3. The chain carries TRBV14 and TRBJ1-1, with 7 bases identical to TRBD1. The CDR3 spans 14 residues. Trimming at V came to 4 bases and at J to 4 bases, leaving 6 bases not matched to a gene. Per the germline V gene, CDR1 is SGHDN and CDR2 is FVKESK. Written as DNA, the CDR3 is TGTGCCAGCAGCCTAACAGGGGCAGGCACTGAAGCTTTCTTT. Its translation is CASSLTGAGTEAFF.

This clone was seen once. This chain joins TRBV6-1 and TRBJ2-5, with D maybe TRBD2 (7 bases). V was trimmed by 2 bases and J by 2 bases, leaving 12 bases between them. The V gene's germline CDR1 is MNHNS and CDR2 SASEGT. The CDR3 is 15 amino acids. CDR3: CASSELGGGQETQYF. In nucleotides, the CDR3 is TGTGCCAGCAGTGAACTGGGAGGGGGTCAAGAGACCCAGTACTTC.

V gene TRBV27 combines with J gene TRBJ2-3, with TRBD1 identical over 7 bases. The CDR3 runs to 15 residues. Germline V gives CDR1 MNHEY, CDR2 SMNVEV (reference sequence). V lost 2 bases, J lost 0 bases, and 2 bases stayed unmatched. CDR3 nucleotide sequence: TGTGCCAGCAGTTTAGACAGGGTTAGCACAGATACGCAGTATTTT. Translation: CASSLDRVSTDTQYF.

This clone was seen a single time. V and J are TRBV6-2 or TRBV6-3 and TRBJ2-1, with TRBD2 matching 7 bases. The CDR3 contains 17 residues. The ends lost 2 bases at V and 3 bases at J; junction bases unmatched: 10. CDR1 MNHEY and CDR2 SVGEGT come from the germline V gene. CDR3 DNA sequence: TGTGCCAGCAGTTACCACGGGGGAGGGCCAGTCTACAATGAGCAGTTCTTC. This sequence encodes CASSYHGGGPVYNEQFF.

The CDR3 region is CASSYLGVRTEAFF. As DNA, the CDR3 is TGTGCCAGCAGTTATCTGGGGGTTCGCACTGAAGCTTTCTTT. The genes are TRBV6-6 and TRBJ1-1; tentatively, D is TRBD1 (5 bases). Trimming stripped 3 bases from V and 4 bases from J, with 12 bases between. The germline V gene encodes CDR1 MNHNY and CDR2 SVGAGI (reference sequence). CDR3 length equals 14 residues.

Details on this clone: Other DNA sequences in the same sample also yield this CDR3. CDR3 nucleotide sequence: TGTGCCAGCAGCCTGGGGAAGGACAGGCAGAACACTGAAGCTTTCTTT. Protein sequence: CASSLGKDRQNTEAFF. The J gene is TRBJ1-1, the V gene TRBV6-2 or TRBV6-3; 7 positions match TRBD1. J gave up 1 base and V 6 bases, and 11 bases lay outside the gene matches. The length of the CDR3 is 16 residues. Germline CDR1 MNHEY, CDR2 SVGEGT.

The J gene is TRBJ1-4, the V gene TRBV27; 10 bases are a match to TRBD1. The CDR3 sequence is 16 residues long. Germline values: CDR1 MNHEY, CDR2 SMNVEV (reference sequence). The trim removed 4 bases at V and 8 bases at J, leaving 10 bases unmatched. This CDR3 reads CASSSRRTGGGEKLFF. Here the CDR3 DNA reads TGTGCCAGCAGTTCCCGCCGGACAGGGGGAGGGGAAAAACTGTTTTTT.

In this sample, this clone turned up a few times. This rearrangement joins TRBV7-9 to TRBJ1-2, with a possible D match to TRBD1 (6 bases). From germline, CDR1 is SEHNR and CDR2 FQNEAQ (reference sequence). The V end lost 6 bases, the J end lost 7 bases, and 9 bases lay between the germline ends. CDR3 size: 11 residues. CDR3 DNA sequence: TGTGCCAGCAGATCCAGGGGTGGCTACACCTTC. Encoded protein: CASRSRGGYTF.

The chain links TRBV2 to TRBJ2-7; D remains unclear. V gave up 6 bases and J gave up 3 bases, with 9 bases separating them. The CDR3 has 12 residues. The V gene's germline CDR1 is SNHLY and CDR2 FYNNEI. This CDR3 is CASRSPGYEQYF. The CDR3, as DNA: TGTGCCAGCAGGAGCCCAGGCTACGAGCAGTACTTC.